Listed below are T cell receptor beta chains from one sample, sequenced in a study of blood T cell repertoires in COVID-19. Assay used: immunoSEQ multiplex PCR; TCRdb lists only in-frame clones, some missing. Of fewer than 25,000 clones listed, about 90% are singletons. Sequencing was performed on peripheral blood. The receptors shown here come from a man between 65 and 79 years old with active COVID-19. The CDR3 runs from the conserved cysteine through the conserved F or W. The D gene is left open where the match is weak. Clone size is not always given. Where it is, it says once, few, many or a class for expanded clones.

TRBV4-2	TRBD2	TRBJ2-3	-	CASSQEGSAGGRGDTQYF
TRBV4-3	TRBD2	TRBJ2-3	once	CASSQAPTSGIITDTQYF
TRBV11-2	-	TRBJ2-7	-	CASTVSGGPPYEQYF
TRBV7-9	-	TRBJ1-1	-	CASSFQGNTEAFF
TRBV11-2	TRBD1	TRBJ2-7	-	CASKSGQGAFEQYF
TRBV18	TRBD1	TRBJ2-2	-	CASSGQVNTGELFF
TRBV28	TRBD1	TRBJ1-1	-	CASTGQLNTEAFF
TRBV7-8	TRBD2	TRBJ2-7	-	CASSWAGGPYEQYF
TRBV24-1	-	TRBJ1-5	-	CATSDPGGVTHF
TRBV2	TRBD2	TRBJ2-1	-	CASSGIGGDYNEQFF
TRBV6-5	-	TRBJ1-2	-	CASRTGQTESYTF
TRBV7-2	TRBD1	TRBJ2-2	-	CASSRSRGRGGELFF
TRBV7-9	TRBD1	TRBJ2-7	-	CASSTLPGQGRDEQYF
TRBV4-3	TRBD1	TRBJ2-7	-	CASSLTQGAEQYF
TRBV9	-	TRBJ2-3	-	CASSVGTSDTQYF
TRBV6-5	-	TRBJ2-5	-	CASSPGLRVETQYF
TRBV6-1	-	TRBJ2-1	-	CASSDRDFYNEQFF
TRBV6-5	-	TRBJ1-3	-	CASSYAQGGNTIYF
TRBV19	-	TRBJ2-3	-	CASSINGYGGRTDTQYF
TRBV15	TRBD2	TRBJ2-5	-	CATSRGNSGVGETQYF
TRBV6-6	TRBD1	TRBJ2-7	-	CASSYSRQGGYEQYF
TRBV20-1	TRBD1	TRBJ1-1	-	CSATLTGKAFF
TRBV28	TRBD2	TRBJ2-1	-	CASSRSGTVYNEQFF
TRBV5-1	-	TRBJ2-7	-	CASSEDALGYEQYF
TRBV2	-	TRBJ2-3	-	CASSVVTSTDTQYF
TRBV7-2	-	TRBJ2-7	-	CASSLGQGSSYEQYF
TRBV27	-	TRBJ2-7	-	CASSFGDRGEQYF
TRBV18	-	TRBJ1-4	-	CASSPTGSTNEKLFF
TRBV29-1	-	TRBJ1-2	-	CSVESGVGYGYTF
TRBV5-1	-	TRBJ1-4	-	CASSLVVAGSGEKLFF
TRBV20-1	-	TRBJ1-1	-	CSARDPDEAFF
TRBV2	TRBD1	TRBJ1-5	-	CASSRPGDRGPGQPQHF
TRBV29-1	-	TRBJ2-7	once	CSVQTDRSYEQYF
TRBV6-2/TRBV6-3	-	TRBJ2-1	-	CASSYEFQGKFF
TRBV28	-	TRBJ1-1	few	CASSPQGGRAEAFF
TRBV15	-	TRBJ2-5	-	CATRLRLGAGGTQYF
TRBV3-1/TRBV3-2	-	TRBJ1-2	-	CASSQPPGGYTF
TRBV5-1	TRBD2	TRBJ2-5	-	CASSNGRAGETQYF
TRBV27	-	TRBJ2-3	-	CASSRFTDTQYF
TRBV6-2/TRBV6-3	-	TRBJ1-2	-	CASSFTGYGYTF
TRBV7-8	-	TRBJ2-7	-	CASSLTRDSYEQYF
TRBV29-1	TRBD1	TRBJ2-7	-	CSVIGTGVEQYF
TRBV3-1/TRBV3-2	TRBD1	TRBJ2-7	-	CASSQVSLTGTGVYEQYF
TRBV6-5	-	TRBJ1-2	-	CASSSGGVLGYTF
TRBV30	TRBD2	TRBJ2-3	once	CAWSESGGAGTDTQYF
TRBV29-1	-	TRBJ2-5	-	CSVVVPSETQYF
TRBV6-2/TRBV6-3	TRBD1	TRBJ2-7	-	CASSPIGTGIPHEQYF
TRBV3-1/TRBV3-2	TRBD1	TRBJ2-5	-	CASSRGTGLLETQYF
TRBV7-9	TRBD2	TRBJ2-1	-	CASSLVSGSYNEQFF
TRBV6-2/TRBV6-3	-	TRBJ2-3	-	CASSAGLGRTDTQYF
TRBV6-2/TRBV6-3	-	TRBJ1-2	once	CASSTSQGTYGYTF
TRBV6-5	-	TRBJ2-5	-	CASRQGRETQYF
TRBV10-3	-	TRBJ1-3	-	CATTEGSGNTIYF
TRBV10-2	-	TRBJ2-7	-	CASSDGNTVYEQYF
TRBV5-4	-	TRBJ1-4	-	CASSLGIQSNRGEKLFF
TRBV4-1	TRBD2	TRBJ2-7	-	CASSQVVGLATNEQYF
TRBV20-1	TRBD1	TRBJ2-5	-	CSASATGTGVETQYF
TRBV5-5	-	TRBJ2-1	-	CASSIPRVEQFF
TRBV7-2	-	TRBJ2-2	-	CASSLAGVANTGELFF
TRBV4-3	TRBD2	TRBJ2-2	-	CASSQEGGRANGELFF